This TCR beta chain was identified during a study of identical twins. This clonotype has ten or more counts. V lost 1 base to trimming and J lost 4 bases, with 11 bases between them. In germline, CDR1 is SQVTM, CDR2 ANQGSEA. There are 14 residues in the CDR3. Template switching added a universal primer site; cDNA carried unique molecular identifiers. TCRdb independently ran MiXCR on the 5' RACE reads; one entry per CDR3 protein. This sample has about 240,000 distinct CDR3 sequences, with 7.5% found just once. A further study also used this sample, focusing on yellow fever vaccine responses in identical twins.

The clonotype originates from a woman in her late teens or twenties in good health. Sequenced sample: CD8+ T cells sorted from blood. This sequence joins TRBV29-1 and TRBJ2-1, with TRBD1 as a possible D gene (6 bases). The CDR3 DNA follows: TGCAGCGTTGAAGCCGGGACAACGTACAATGAGCAGTTCTTC. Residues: CSVEAGTTYNEQFF.